The 25 T cell receptor beta chains presented below share a single source sample, sequenced in a study of T cells after yellow fever vaccination. Each CDR3 protein gets one entry after TCRdb re-called the 5' RACE reads with MiXCR. Here the sample spans hundreds of thousands of distinct CDR3 sequences, roughly 3.5% being singletons. The sample consisted of PBMCs, taken on the day of the yellow fever booster vaccination. The source of these receptors is a man younger than 30 who received the YFV17D yellow fever vaccine.

This clonotype has a handful of counts. CDR3 bases: TGCGCCAGCAGCTTGGGGGTCAGACCCTCGGGCGAGCAGTACTTC. It is translated as CASSLGVRPSGEQYF. This sequence joins TRBV5-1 and TRBJ2-7; D unclear. In germline, CDR1 is SGHRS, CDR2 YFSETQ. Between the trimmed V and J ends, which lost 0 bases and 6 bases, there was a span of 16 bases. This CDR3 has 15 amino acids.

In its sample, this clonotype was seen many times. This rearrangement joins TRBV29-1 to TRBJ1-1; D possibly corresponds to TRBD1 (5 bases). The CDR3 covers 13 residues. Trimming stripped 7 bases from V and 5 bases from J, with 17 bases between. CDR1 SQVTM and CDR2 ANQGSEA come from the germline V gene. DNA for the CDR3: TGCAGCGCTTCCAGGGCGGTGGAGACTGAAGCTTTCTTT. Amino acid sequence: CSASRAVETEAFF.

This clonotype was seen repeatedly, ten times or more. The chain employs TRBV5-1 and TRBJ2-1; 8 bases fit TRBD2. Germline V gives CDR1 SGHRS, CDR2 YFSETQ. V dropped 1 base and J dropped 7; count of bases not matched to a gene: 10. This CDR3 region has 16 residues. CDR3 in DNA: TGCGCCAGCAGCTTGAGTATTGACGGGGGGGTGAATGAGCAGTTCTTC. As protein: CASSLSIDGGVNEQFF.

This clonotype has ten or more counts. This chain links TRBV15 with TRBJ2-5, with 8 positions matching TRBD2. Trimming took 0 bases from V and 6 from J; bases not matched to a gene: 3. Germline V gives CDR1 LNHNV, CDR2 YYDKDF (reference sequence). The CDR3 extends over 14 amino acids. CDR3 protein: CATSRDRGGKTQYF. The CDR3 DNA is TGTGCCACCAGCAGAGACCGGGGGGGCAAGACCCAGTACTTC.

This clonotype was picked up many times. The J gene is TRBJ1-4, the V gene TRBV2; D is uncertain. The CDR3 runs 19 residues. V was trimmed by 5 bases and J by 3 bases, leaving 25 bases between them. Per the germline V gene, CDR1 is SNHLY and CDR2 is FYNNEI. The CDR3 protein is CASSLRTEIATRANEKLFF. The CDR3 region has the DNA TGTGCCAGCAGTCTTCGGACGGAGATCGCAACGCGTGCTAATGAAAAACTGTTTTTT. The full variable domain, its missing parts supplied by reference TRBV2 and TRBJ1-4, is EPEVTQTPSHQVTQMGQEVILRCVPISNHLYFYWYRQILGQKVEFLVSFYNNEISEKSEIFDDQFSVERPDGSNFTLKIRSTKLEDSAMYFCASSLRTEIATRANEKLFFGSGTQLSVL.

This clonotype was observed a few times. The rearrangement links TRBV20-1 to TRBJ1-2; tentatively, D is TRBD1 (5 bases). This CDR3 is built from 13 residues. Germline assignment: CDR1 DFQATT and CDR2 SNEGSKA (reference sequence). The germline V and J ends were trimmed by 5 bases and 7 bases, with 17 bases remaining between them. The CDR3 coding sequence is TGCAGTGCTCGGTCCCAAGGGGATGTTGGCTACACCTTC. Its translation is CSARSQGDVGYTF.

The chain carries TRBV4-1 and TRBJ1-1; no firm D call. The CDR3 extends over 13 amino acids. Germline V gene sequence: CDR1 MGHRA, CDR2 YSYEKL. Trimming shortened V by 1 base and J by 4 bases, and 7 bases separated the two germline ends. This chain's CDR3 is CASSQVGFTEAFF. In nucleotides, the CDR3 is TGCGCCAGCAGCCAAGTAGGTTTCACTGAAGCTTTCTTT.

The sample holds many counts of this clonotype. This chain joins TRBV27 and TRBJ1-1; the match to TRBD1 covers 7 bases. Germline V gives CDR1 MNHEY, CDR2 SMNVEV (reference sequence). With 6 bases clipped from V and 11 bases from J, the junction kept 15 bases outside the gene matches. The CDR3 is 14 amino acids. The CDR3 sequence is CASSPRFEGARAFF. CDR3 sequence (DNA): TGTGCCAGCAGCCCTAGGTTCGAGGGGGCCAGGGCTTTCTTT.

This clonotype was observed a few times. V and J are TRBV12-3 or TRBV12-4 and TRBJ1-6; unclear D gene. V was trimmed by 4 bases and J by 3 bases, leaving 10 bases between them. This CDR3 has 15 amino acids. In DNA, the CDR3 is TGTGCCAGCAGTTCAGCGGGATTCTATAATTCACCCCTCCACTTT. This encodes CASSSAGFYNSPLHF.

This clonotype was seen at least ten times. CDR3 protein: CASRETGGLGQAFF. The CDR3 nucleotides are TGTGCCAGCAGAGAAACAGGCGGCTTGGGTCAAGCTTTCTTT. The rearrangement uses TRBV7-3 and TRBJ1-1; D possibly corresponds to TRBD1 (5 bases). V dropped 6 bases and J dropped 9 bases, with 20 bases sitting between them. Germline CDR1 reads SGHTA; CDR2 reads FQGTGA. The CDR3 loop spans 14 amino acids.

The table lists this clonotype with a few counts. This CDR3 reads CASSQGAKRNSGANVLTF. DNA for the CDR3: TGCGCCAGCAGCCAAGGGGCTAAAAGGAACTCTGGGGCCAACGTCCTGACTTTC. The gene calls are TRBV4-1 and TRBJ2-6; no firm D call. The CDR3 consists of 18 residues. V shed 1 base and J shed 0 bases, with 13 bases lying between them. The germline V gene has CDR1 MGHRA and CDR2 YSYEKL.

Ten or more counts support this clonotype. The chain is built from TRBV6-6 and TRBJ1-1; D is unresolved. The ends were cut back, 6 bases at V and 7 bases at J, with 12 bases in the middle. The CDR3 has 12 amino acids. Per the germline V gene, CDR1 is MNHNY and CDR2 is SVGAGI (reference sequence). The CDR3 reads CASRGTVGEAFF. CDR3 bases: TGTGCCAGCAGGGGTACAGTCGGTGAAGCTTTCTTT.

There are many counts of this clonotype. This chain connects TRBV29-1 to TRBJ2-6; D is unclear. CDR3 length equals 17 residues. Germline V gives CDR1 SQVTM, CDR2 ANQGSEA. Trimming left V 4 bases short and J 0 bases short, with 16 bases between. CDR3 sequence (DNA): TGCAGCGTTGCTTTAGGAATGAAGGTCTCTGGGGCCAACGTCCTGACTTTC. This gives the protein CSVALGMKVSGANVLTF.

A few counts support this clonotype. The chain has TRBV7-9 and TRBJ1-1; TRBD1 might be the D (6 bases). CDR3 size: 16 residues. Trimming stripped 4 bases from V and 1 base from J, with 16 bases between. Germline V gene lookup returns CDR1 SEHNR and CDR2 FQNEAQ (reference sequence). DNA of the CDR3: TGTGCCAGCAGCTCGGTTAGGACAGACAAGAACACTGAAGCTTTCTTT. This encodes CASSSVRTDKNTEAFF.

V is TRBV20-1 and J is TRBJ2-7; D unresolved. The CDR3 contains 12 residues. Between the trimmed V and J ends, which lost 5 bases and 4 bases, there was a span of 12 bases. Germline V gene data show CDR1 as DFQATT and CDR2 as SNEGSKA (reference sequence). The CDR3 sequence: CSASRHLYEQYF. CDR3 nucleotides: TGCAGTGCTTCTAGACACCTTTACGAGCAGTACTTC.

This clonotype was counted many times. This chain uses TRBV5-1 with TRBJ2-7; 9 bases are shared with TRBD1. Germline values: CDR1 SGHRS, CDR2 YFSETQ. Unmatched junction bases numbered 7, after V lost 4 bases and J lost 5 bases. CDR3 length: 14 amino acids. The CDR3 bases are TGCGCCAGCAGCGAAGGACAGGGGATACACGAGCAGTACGTC. It translates to CASSEGQGIHEQYV.

This clonotype occurred a few times. This chain connects TRBV20-1 to TRBJ1-2; weak D call: TRBD1 (6 bases). This CDR3 spans 12 amino acids. Trimming pared 2 bases from V and 2 bases from J, leaving 6 bases between. CDR1 is DFQATT and CDR2 is SNEGSKA in the germline V gene (reference sequence). CDR3: CSARQGNYGYTF. In DNA form, the CDR3 reads TGCAGTGCTAGACAGGGGAACTATGGCTACACCTTC.

This clonotype was recorded a few times. The chain couples TRBV3-1 to TRBJ1-1; D ambiguous. Germline V CDR1 and CDR2: LGHDT, YNNKEL (reference sequence). CDR3 length: 14 amino acids. With 1 base removed from V and 5 bases from J, the gap between germline ends came to 11 bases. CDR3 sequence (DNA): TGTGCCAGCAGCCAAGCCCGGGCCAAAACTGAAGCTTTCTTT. Its translation: CASSQARAKTEAFF.

This clonotype came up many times. The CDR3 reads CASSSQGYRTEAFF. The CDR3 bases are TGCGCCAGCAGCTCACAGGGTTATCGGACTGAAGCTTTCTTT. This chain uses TRBV5-1 with TRBJ1-1, with a possible D match to TRBD1 (6 bases). The CDR3 has 14 residues. Trimming cost V 3 bases and J 5 bases, with 14 bases left between them. Germline V gene data show CDR1 as SGHRS and CDR2 as YFSETQ.

The chain has TRBV4-1 and TRBJ1-1, with D unresolved. CDR1 is MGHRA, CDR2 YSYEKL, per germline. This CDR3 has 15 residues. The V end lost 1 base, the J end lost 3 bases, and 12 bases lay between the germline ends. The CDR3 loop reads CASSQVGVKDTEAFF. CDR3 DNA sequence: TGCGCCAGCAGCCAAGTTGGGGTTAAGGACACTGAAGCTTTCTTT.

This clonotype was detected many times. The chain couples TRBV4-2 to TRBJ2-5; unclear D gene. The CDR3 spans 15 residues. Trimming cost V 0 bases and J 2 bases, with 10 bases left between them. Germline-derived CDR1 and CDR2 are LGHNA and YNFKEQ. In nucleotides, the CDR3 is TGTGCCAGCAGCCAAGATTTGACGGAACAAGAGACCCAGTACTTC. Amino acids: CASSQDLTEQETQYF.

The chain recombines TRBV18 with TRBJ1-4; the D is unclear. The length of the CDR3 is 13 residues. CDR1 is KGHSH and CDR2 is LQKENI in the germline V gene. V shed 5 bases and J shed 7 bases, with 11 bases lying between them. The CDR3 spells CASSTGWGEKLFF. The DNA of the CDR3 is TGTGCCAGCTCAACGGGATGGGGTGAAAAACTGTTTTTT. Complete variable domain (other parts from reference TRBV18 and TRBJ1-4): NAGVMQNPRHLVRRRGQEARLRCSPMKGHSHVYWYRQLPEEGLKFMVYLQKENIIDESGMPKERFSAEFPKEGPSILRIQQVVRGDSAAYFCASSTGWGEKLFFGSGTQLSVL.

The chain has TRBV18 and TRBJ1-6, with unresolved D. Per germline, CDR1 KGHSH and CDR2 LQKENI. The CDR3 spans 12 residues. The V end was cut by 2 bases, the J end by 10 bases, with 6 bases between. DNA of the CDR3: TGTGCCAGCTCACCAGGGGAATCACCCCTCCACTTT. Protein sequence: CASSPGESPLHF. The entire variable domain, with the rest obtained from reference TRBV18 and TRBJ1-6, is as follows: NAGVMQNPRHLVRRRGQEARLRCSPMKGHSHVYWYRQLPEEGLKFMVYLQKENIIDESGMPKERFSAEFPKEGPSILRIQQVVRGDSAAYFCASSPGESPLHFGNGTRLTVT.

This clonotype was observed many times. The genes are TRBV28 and TRBJ2-7; D gene uncertain. CDR1 is MDHEN, CDR2 SYDVKM, per germline. Trimming shortened V by 2 bases and J by 6 bases, and 14 bases separated the two germline ends. The CDR3 length is 14 residues. The DNA for the CDR3 is TGTGCCAGCAGTTTAACCGATACGGCCTCCGAGCAGTACGTC. This translates into CASSLTDTASEQYV.

The chain couples TRBV2 to TRBJ2-1, with D tentatively TRBD1 or TRBD2 (5 bases each). V was trimmed by 6 bases and J by 3 bases, leaving 12 bases between them. Germline V lookup: CDR1 SNHLY, CDR2 FYNNEI. The length of the CDR3 is 14 residues. This chain's CDR3 is CASRGDGGYNEQFF. In DNA, the CDR3 is TGTGCCAGCAGGGGGGACGGCGGCTACAATGAGCAGTTCTTC.